The sequence of this T cell receptor beta chain was determined in a study of cytomegalovirus exposure and HLA in healthy donors. Germline V gene sequence: CDR1 MNHEY, CDR2 SMNVEV (reference sequence). There are 16 residues in the CDR3. V was pared by 0 bases and J by 0 bases, with 8 bases between. The primer mix had 60 Vbeta and 13 Jbeta primers. TCRdb's table, derived via immunoSEQ multiplex PCR, lists solely in-frame clones and lacks some. The ten top clones account for roughly 5%, within a sample of 75,000 to 95,000 clones. The sequence was obtained from a man aged 25-45 years in good health and CMV-seronegative. The sample consisted of PBMCs. The chain employs TRBV27 and TRBJ2-2; D call uncertain. The CDR3 nucleotides are TGTGCCAGCAGTTTATCCGGGTTCGCGAACACCGGGGAGCTGTTTTTT. Its protein is CASSLSGFANTGELFF.